The 11 T cell receptor beta chains reported below all come from one sample, sequenced in a study of cytomegalovirus exposure and HLA in healthy donors. PCR primers comprised 60 Vbeta and 13 Jbeta primers. Here immunoSEQ multiplex PCR was the method, and the copy in TCRdb shows in-frame clones only, minus some. Here the sample table reports about 55,000 clones. Sequenced material: PBMCs. The receptors come from a man between 45 and 60 years old in good health and CMV-seropositive.

The chain is built from TRBV5-5 and TRBJ1-1; D perhaps matches TRBD1 (6 bases). The V gene lost 4 bases and the J gene lost 8 bases, with 18 bases spanning the gap. The CDR3 contains 14 residues. Germline-derived CDR1 and CDR2 are SGHKS and YYEKEE (reference sequence). The CDR3 is CASSLGQRGIEAFF. DNA for the CDR3: TGTGCCAGCAGCCTAGGACAGAGAGGGATAGAAGCTTTCTTT.

The gene calls are TRBV4-1 and TRBJ2-1; perhaps TRBD2 as D (5 bases). Trimming pared 4 bases from V and 1 base from J, leaving 11 bases between. CDR3 length: 15 residues. Germline lookup yields CDR1 MGHRA and CDR2 YSYEKL. The CDR3: CASSRTGTSYNEQFF. The CDR3 bases are TGCGCCAGCAGCCGGACTGGAACTTCCTACAATGAGCAGTTCTTC.

The chain combines TRBV18 with TRBJ2-2, with D unresolved. The CDR3 has 13 residues. V lost 3 bases and J lost 1, with 3 bases in between. Germline V CDR1 and CDR2: KGHSH, LQKENI. CDR3 sequence (DNA): TGTGCCAGCTCACCTCAGAACACCGGGGAGCTGTTTTTT. It yields the protein CASSPQNTGELFF. The full variable domain, completed using reference TRBV18 and TRBJ2-2, is NAGVMQNPRHLVRRRGQEARLRCSPMKGHSHVYWYRQLPEEGLKFMVYLQKENIIDESGMPKERFSAEFPKEGPSILRIQQVVRGDSAAYFCASSPQNTGELFFGEGSRLTVL.

This sequence joins TRBV19 and TRBJ2-3; D not resolved. Trimming took 3 bases from V and 8 from J, leaving 12 bases between them. Germline loops: CDR1 LNHDA, CDR2 SQIVND (reference sequence). The CDR3 spans 13 residues. CDR3 loop: CASSINLGVTQYF. The CDR3, as DNA: TGTGCCAGTAGTATTAACCTAGGAGTTACGCAGTATTTT.

The chain carries TRBV5-1 and TRBJ1-3, with 7 bases matching TRBD1. The CDR3 totals 18 residues. The germline V gene encodes CDR1 SGHRS and CDR2 YFSETQ. J was trimmed by 4 bases and V by 0 bases; bases with no gene match: 13. CDR3 sequence reads: CASSLDGTASLSGNTIYF. The CDR3 DNA reads as TGCGCCAGCAGCTTGGATGGGACAGCATCTTTGTCAGGAAACACCATATATTTT.

The chain is built from TRBV7-2 and TRBJ1-2; D is ambiguous. Trimming pared 0 bases from V and 6 bases from J, leaving 8 bases between. Germline V lookup: CDR1 SGHTA, CDR2 FQGNSA. The CDR3 spans 13 residues. As DNA, the CDR3 is TGTGCCAGCAGCTTAGCCTCCCGGGATGGCTACACCTTC. Protein sequence: CASSLASRDGYTF.

This chain joins TRBV4-2 and TRBJ1-2; 7 bases map to TRBD1. CDR1 and CDR2 from the germline V gene are LGHNA and YNFKEQ. The CDR3 loop spans 15 amino acids. Trimming took 0 bases from V and 8 from J; bases not matched to a gene: 9. In DNA, the CDR3 is TGTGCCAGCAGCCAAGAAACAGGGGCGAAGGGGGGCTACACCTTC. Its protein is CASSQETGAKGGYTF.

Here the CDR3 DNA reads TGCAGTGCCATCCAAGCTGATACGCAGTATTTT. Translation: CSAIQADTQYF. V usage is TRBV20-1 and J usage is TRBJ2-3; D gene ambiguous. Trimming pared 6 bases from V and 6 bases from J, leaving 10 bases between. The CDR3 contains 11 residues. Germline V gives CDR1 DFQATT, CDR2 SNEGSKA (reference sequence).

The CDR3 is CSVVGPSYEQYF. DNA for the CDR3: TGCAGCGTTGTTGGGCCGTCCTACGAGCAGTACTTC. V is TRBV29-1 and J is TRBJ2-7, with D unclear. Per germline, CDR1 SQVTM and CDR2 ANQGSEA. V dropped 4 bases and J dropped 1 base, with 8 bases sitting between them. This CDR3 region has 12 residues.

CDR3 in amino acids: CASSTGQGAPGNMFF. The CDR3, as DNA: TGTGCCAGCAGCACAGGACAGGGGGCACCGGGAAATATGTTCTTC. The J gene is TRBJ2-1, the V gene TRBV7-3, with TRBD1 matching over 11 bases. The CDR3 is 15 residues long. The trim removed 5 bases at V and 15 bases at J, leaving 15 bases unmatched. Germline CDR1 reads SGHTA; CDR2 reads FQGTGA.

This rearrangement joins TRBV7-9 to TRBJ1-3; unclear D gene. The germline CDR1 and CDR2 sequences are SEHNR and FQNEAQ (reference sequence). The V end was cut by 4 bases, the J end by 0 bases, with 7 bases between. This CDR3 is built from 14 residues. The CDR3, as DNA: TGTGCCAGCAGCTACACGGGCTCTGGAAACACCATATATTTT. Protein sequence: CASSYTGSGNTIYF.